This TCR beta chain derives from a study of early T cells in non-severe SARS-CoV-2 infection. Study at large: Whole-blood bulk RNA, unsorted, was sequenced, and chains were unpaired.

The CDR3 is made up of 15 amino acids. The trim removed 4 bases at V and 7 bases at J, leaving 9 bases unmatched. CDR1 SGHTA and CDR2 FQGNSA come from the germline V gene. Whole-study findings and limits: CD4 and private specificities were missed by VDJdb matching, which favored anti-spike CD8 responses.

This clonotype was found many times. The antigen remains undetermined. Attached unique molecular identifiers marked individual cDNA molecules. TCRdb analysed the 5' RACE reads with MiXCR anew, one entry per CDR3 protein. The table has more than 80,000 distinct CDR3 sequences, 12% to 15% seen once; the top ten hold roughly 1.4%. The chain carries TRBV7-2 and TRBJ2-5; 10 nucleotides line up with TRBD2. The source is an adult who was a healthcare worker with PCR-confirmed SARS-CoV-2 infection or an uninfected control (not recorded which). The specimen was whole blood. In DNA form, the CDR3 reads TGTGCCAGCAGCTCGGCTAGCGGGGGTTCCTTGACCCAGTACTTC. Translated: CASSSASGGSLTQYF.